This passage covers 31 T cell receptor beta chains from one sample sequenced in a study of OX40 agonist ivuxolimab in advanced cancers. The assay was immunoSEQ multiplex PCR, and TCRdb's table has in-frame clones only and misses some. This sample yields 55,000 to 70,000 clones, of which 70% to 85% are seen a single time; around 9.9% belongs to the top ten. The material sequenced was CD4+ or CD8+ T cells sorted from blood, taken in a trial of the OX40 agonist ivuxolimab. These receptors all come from an adult with an advanced solid tumor such as melanoma, head and neck, liver or kidney cancer.

The chain combines TRBV28 with TRBJ2-7, with TRBD1 matching 9 bases. This CDR3 is built from 14 residues. V dropped 4 bases and J dropped 3; count of bases not matched to a gene: 4. Germline V gene lookup returns CDR1 MDHEN and CDR2 SYDVKM. CDR3 coding DNA: TGTGCCAGCAGTTGGGACAGGGAAAGCTACGAGCAGTACTTC. This translates into CASSWDRESYEQYF.

The rearrangement uses TRBV9 and TRBJ2-2, with a weak D call TRBD1 (5 bases). Trimming removed 2 bases from V and 9 bases from J, with 14 bases in between. There are 14 residues in the CDR3. CDR1 SGDLS and CDR2 YYNGEE come from the germline V gene. The CDR3 protein is CASSVLPQGRELFF. The DNA for the CDR3 is TGTGCCAGCAGCGTTCTGCCCCAGGGTCGGGAGCTGTTTTTT.

This clone was counted only a few times. V and J are TRBV30 and TRBJ1-5, with TRBD1 matching over 8 bases. The J segment lost 3 bases and the V segment lost 3 bases, leaving 10 bases of the junction unmatched. Looked up from germline, CDR1 is GTSNPN and CDR2 is SVGIG (reference sequence). The CDR3 loop spans 16 amino acids. The CDR3 DNA follows: TGTGCCTGGAGCCGATCGGGACAGGTATACAATCAGCCCCAGCATTTT. Its translation: CAWSRSGQVYNQPQHF. The variable domain in full, with the rest retrieved from reference TRBV30 and TRBJ1-5, is SQTIHQWPATLVQPVGSPLSLECTVEGTSNPNLYWYRQAAGRGLQLLFYSVGIGQISSEVPQNLSASRPQDRQFILSSKKLLLSDSGFYLCAWSRSGQVYNQPQHFGDGTRLSIL.

This chain links TRBV5-1 with TRBJ2-1; no firm D call. Germline V gene sequence: CDR1 SGHRS, CDR2 YFSETQ. The CDR3 extends over 15 amino acids. V dropped 0 bases and J dropped 6 bases, with 13 bases sitting between them. CDR3 coding DNA: TGCGCCAGCAGCTTGGTTCTATCCGACCCCAATGAGCAGTTCTTC. Translated: CASSLVLSDPNEQFF.

This sequence joins TRBV10-3 and TRBJ1-2; no firm D call. Trimming removed 2 bases at V and 4 bases at J, with 11 bases between. The CDR3 spans 14 residues. Germline V gene lookup returns CDR1 ENHRY and CDR2 SYGVKD. CDR3: CAISEATTGYGYTF. CDR3 DNA: TGTGCCATCAGTGAGGCCACGACGGGCTATGGCTACACCTTC.

J is TRBJ2-7 and V is TRBV7-2; maybe TRBD2 (5 bases). The CDR3 has 14 residues. Germline V CDR1 and CDR2: SGHTA, FQGNSA. V was trimmed by 5 bases and J by 2 bases, leaving 13 bases between them. The CDR3 loop is CASSLGLGPYEQYV. CDR3 in DNA: TGTGCCAGCAGCCTAGGACTTGGCCCCTACGAGCAGTACGTC.

The CDR3 is CASSLGPRSDTEAFF. The CDR3 DNA is TGCGCCAGCAGCCTCGGGCCTAGGTCGGACACTGAAGCTTTCTTT. The V and J genes are TRBV5-1 and TRBJ1-1; no firm D call. Trimming left V 4 bases short and J 3 bases short, with 16 bases between. CDR3 size: 15 residues. From germline, CDR1 is SGHRS and CDR2 YFSETQ.

In the case of this clone: In the same sample, other DNA sequences code for this CDR3. This chain uses TRBV5-1 with TRBJ2-5; 10 bases fit TRBD2. V shed 4 bases and J 5 bases; nucleotides not matched to a gene: 5. Germline V gene data show CDR1 as SGHRS and CDR2 as YFSETQ. The CDR3 runs to 14 residues. In nucleotides, the CDR3 is TGCGCCAGCAGCGCTAGCGGGGGCCGGGAGACCCAGTACTTC. This codes for CASSASGGRETQYF.

The V call is TRBV29-1, the J call TRBJ1-2; no definite D call. There are 12 residues in the CDR3. Trimming cost V 1 base and J 4 bases, with 7 bases left between them. Germline CDR1 SQVTM, CDR2 ANQGSEA. The CDR3 sequence: CSVEGLSYGYTF. The CDR3 nucleotides are TGCAGCGTTGAAGGTCTGAGCTATGGCTACACCTTC.

V gene TRBV9 combines with J gene TRBJ2-3, with 15 bases lining up with TRBD2. CDR3 size: 19 residues. CDR1 is SGDLS, CDR2 YYNGEE, per germline. J was trimmed by 6 bases and V by 0 bases; bases with no gene match: 11. DNA of the CDR3: TGTGCCAGCAGCGTAGCTGGAGGGACTAGCGGGAGGATGGAGGATACGCAGTATTTT. Translation gives CASSVAGGTSGRMEDTQYF.

V is TRBV29-1 and J is TRBJ2-1; D possibly matches TRBD1 or TRBD2 (5 bases each). The CDR3 spans 14 residues. Germline CDR1 SQVTM, CDR2 ANQGSEA. Trimming removed 4 bases at V and 6 bases at J, with 16 bases between. The CDR3 coding sequence is TGCAGCGTTGGGGACCCCGCGGATGGCAATGAGCAGTTCTTC. This gives the protein CSVGDPADGNEQFF.

In this sample, this clone turned up once. The V and J genes are TRBV9 and TRBJ2-3, with a weak D call TRBD1 (5 bases). This CDR3 has 14 residues. Germline V gene lookup returns CDR1 SGDLS and CDR2 YYNGEE. V was pared by 1 base and J by 4 bases, with 10 bases between. The CDR3 DNA reads TGTGCCAGCAGCGTATTGCAGGGTTCAGATACGCAGTATTTT. Translated, it gives CASSVLQGSDTQYF.

The CDR3 nucleotides read TGTGCCAGCAGGGGGGCTAGGGACAGACTCTATGGCTACACCTTC. This sequence encodes CASRGARDRLYGYTF. The genes are TRBV28 and TRBJ1-2; 7 bases fit TRBD1. The CDR3 has 15 amino acids. From germline, CDR1 is MDHEN and CDR2 SYDVKM. V shed 6 bases, J shed 4 bases, and the junction held 11 bases outside the gene matches.

The gene calls are TRBV7-9 and TRBJ1-2; D unresolved. This CDR3 region has 12 residues. The germline V gene has CDR1 SEHNR and CDR2 FQNEAQ (reference sequence). The ends were cut back, 4 bases at V and 8 bases at J, with 11 bases in the middle. The CDR3 reads CASSSYEKGYTF. In nucleotides, the CDR3 is TGTGCCAGCAGCTCCTATGAGAAAGGCTACACCTTC. The full variable domain, with the rest looked up from reference TRBV7-9 and TRBJ1-2, is DTGVSQNPRHKITKRGQNVTFRCDPISEHNRLYWYRQTLGQGPEFLTYFQNEAQLEKSRLLSDRFSAERPKGSFSTLEIQRTEQGDSAMYLCASSSYEKGYTFGSGTRLTVV.

The chain combines TRBV5-4 with TRBJ1-4; no firm D call. Germline V gene lookup returns CDR1 SGHNT and CDR2 YYREEE (reference sequence). V lost 4 bases and J lost 2, with 12 bases in between. This CDR3 spans 15 amino acids. The CDR3 reads CASSEVGRTNEKLFF. As DNA, the CDR3 is TGTGCCAGCAGCGAGGTGGGGAGGACTAATGAAAAACTGTTTTTT.

The chain joins TRBV15 to TRBJ2-5; D gene ambiguous. Trimming pared 0 bases from V and 4 bases from J, leaving 12 bases between. The length of the CDR3 is 15 residues. Germline CDR1 is LNHNV and CDR2 is YYDKDF (reference sequence). CDR3 DNA: TGTGCCACCAGCAGAGATTTAGGAGAAGGAGAGACCCAGTACTTC. Its protein product is CATSRDLGEGETQYF.

The genes are TRBV7-2 and TRBJ2-5; the match to TRBD2 covers 10 bases. CDR1 is SGHTA and CDR2 is FQGNSA in the germline V gene. The trim removed 5 bases at V and 4 bases at J, leaving 10 bases unmatched. The CDR3 has 16 amino acids. DNA of the CDR3: TGTGCCAGCAGCCTAGAACCGGGACTAGCGTTAGAGACCCAGTACTTC. The encoded protein is CASSLEPGLALETQYF.

The V call is TRBV5-4, the J call TRBJ1-2; D unresolved. The CDR3 consists of 13 residues. V was clipped by 3 bases and J by 4 bases, with 10 bases between them. Germline-derived CDR1 and CDR2 are SGHNT and YYREEE (reference sequence). CDR3 sequence reads: CASSSDQSYGYTF. CDR3 DNA: TGTGCCAGCAGCTCTGACCAGTCCTATGGCTACACCTTC.

The V gene is TRBV2, the J gene TRBJ1-5; D is perhaps TRBD1 (6 bases). Germline V gene lookup returns CDR1 SNHLY and CDR2 FYNNEI. Trimming took off 4 bases at V and 1 base at J, with 14 bases between the two ends. The CDR3 has 16 residues. CDR3: CASSGTTGISNQPQHF. The CDR3 bases are TGTGCCAGCAGTGGCACCACAGGGATCAGCAATCAGCCCCAGCATTTT.

The chain uses TRBV27 and TRBJ1-4; 10 bases are shared with TRBD1. J lost 4 bases, V lost 9 bases, and 5 bases had no gene match. The CDR3 length is 14 residues. Germline V gene lookup returns CDR1 MNHEY and CDR2 SMNVEV (reference sequence). CDR3 loop: CARPDRGDNEKLFF. In DNA, the CDR3 is TGTGCCAGGCCGGACAGGGGGGATAATGAAAAACTGTTTTTT.

V usage is TRBV4-1 and J usage is TRBJ2-1; 10 bases are a match to TRBD2. The CDR3 consists of 17 residues. Germline V CDR1 and CDR2: MGHRA, YSYEKL. After removal of 3 bases from V and 0 bases from J, the junction contained 5 bases not matched to a gene. CDR3 nucleotide sequence: TGCGCCAGCAGCCACCCTAGCGGGAGAGGCTCCTACAATGAGCAGTTCTTC. The encoded protein is CASSHPSGRGSYNEQFF.

This chain links TRBV2 with TRBJ2-5; TRBD2 matches 11 bases. The J call is in doubt because the DNA end fits TRBJ2-7 better. The CDR3 loop spans 14 amino acids. The germline V gene encodes CDR1 SNHLY and CDR2 FYNNEI. CDR3 DNA: TGTGCCAGCAGACTAGCGGGGGCCTCCTACGAGCAGTACTTC. Its translation: CASRLAGASYEQYF.

The V and J genes are TRBV14 and TRBJ1-1; D unresolved. Germline lookup yields CDR1 SGHDN and CDR2 FVKESK. V gave up 1 base and J gave up 3 bases, with 6 bases separating them. The CDR3 has 13 residues. The CDR3: CASSQGTYTEAFF. In nucleotides, the CDR3 is TGTGCCAGCAGCCAAGGGACCTACACTGAAGCTTTCTTT. Variable domain in full (rest from reference TRBV14 and TRBJ1-1): EAGVTQFPSHSVIEKGQTVTLRCDPISGHDNLYWYRRVMGKEIKFLLHFVKESKQDESGMPNNRFLAERTGGTYSTLKVQPAELEDSGVYFCASSQGTYTEAFFGQGTRLTVV.

The gene calls are TRBV11-2 and TRBJ1-1; possible D gene TRBD1, 5 bases. The germline CDR1 and CDR2 sequences are SGHAT and FQNNGV. The CDR3 is 15 amino acids. Trimming stripped 4 bases from V and 3 bases from J, with 15 bases between. CDR3 DNA: TGTGCCAGCAGCTATGAGCGGGGGAGGGACACTGAAGCTTTCTTT. It yields the protein CASSYERGRDTEAFF.

This sequence joins TRBV5-6 and TRBJ2-3; D is uncertain. This CDR3 is 15 amino acids long. Deletions cut 2 bases from V and 1 base from J, with 11 bases between. Germline loops: CDR1 SGHDT, CDR2 YYEEEE. Written as DNA, the CDR3 is TGTGCCAGCAGCTTAGTCCTCCTGGGCACAGATACGCAGTATTTT. It codes for CASSLVLLGTDTQYF.

This chain connects TRBV7-2 to TRBJ2-7; D is undetermined. The germline CDR1 and CDR2 sequences are SGHTA and FQGNSA. V lost 2 bases and J lost 6, with 8 bases in between. The CDR3 has 12 amino acids. The CDR3 bases are TGTGCCAGCAGCTTATTTTCACGCGAGCAGTACTTC. This gives the protein CASSLFSREQYF. Full variable domain (missing parts from reference TRBV7-2 and TRBJ2-7): GAGVSQSPSNKVTEKGKDVELRCDPISGHTALYWYRQSLGQGLEFLIYFQGNSAPDKSGLPSDRFSAERTGGSVSTLTIQRTQQEDSAVYLCASSLFSREQYFGPGTRLTVT.

The gene calls are TRBV28 and TRBJ1-2, with D unclear. Per germline, CDR1 MDHEN and CDR2 SYDVKM. The CDR3 has 14 amino acids. V lost 2 bases to trimming and J lost 0 bases, with 7 bases between them. This CDR3 is CASSLRRSNYGYTF. The CDR3 coding sequence is TGTGCCAGCAGTTTACGACGGTCTAACTATGGCTACACCTTC.

The CDR3 here is CASRWTGGPGPGNTIYF. The CDR3 nucleotides are TGTGCCAGCAGATGGACAGGGGGCCCTGGGCCTGGAAACACCATATATTTT. V gene TRBV2 combines with J gene TRBJ1-3; 11 bases fit TRBD1. Germline assignment: CDR1 SNHLY and CDR2 FYNNEI. The CDR3 loop spans 17 amino acids. The trim removed 6 bases at V and 2 bases at J, leaving 9 bases unmatched.

The genes are TRBV10-3 and TRBJ1-1; possible D gene TRBD1, 5 bases. V was clipped by 8 bases and J by 5 bases, with 12 bases between them. CDR1 and CDR2 (germline): ENHRY, SYGVKD. The CDR3 is 12 amino acids. In nucleotides, the CDR3 is TGTGCCATCCGGCAGGGCAAGACTGAAGCTTTCTTT. It yields the protein CAIRQGKTEAFF.

This rearrangement joins TRBV9 to TRBJ2-5; 11 positions match TRBD1. CDR3 length: 15 amino acids. Germline values: CDR1 SGDLS, CDR2 YYNGEE. J gave up 4 bases and V 2 bases, and 4 bases lay outside the gene matches. CDR3 region: CASSVSGQGGETQYF. The CDR3 DNA reads TGTGCCAGCAGCGTCTCGGGACAGGGGGGAGAGACCCAGTACTTC. The variable domain in full, with the rest retrieved from reference TRBV9 and TRBJ2-5, is DSGVTQTPKHLITATGQRVTLRCSPRSGDLSVYWYQQSLDQGLQFLIQYYNGEERAKGNILERFSAQQFPDLHSELNLSSLELGDSALYFCASSVSGQGGETQYFGPGTRLLVL.

The J gene is TRBJ2-7, the V gene TRBV27; 7 bases line up with TRBD2. V was pared by 7 bases and J by 3 bases, with 9 bases of the junction left unmatched. This CDR3 is built from 14 residues. Germline V CDR1 and CDR2: MNHEY, SMNVEV (reference sequence). CDR3 sequence reads: CASKASGFIYEQYF. In DNA form, the CDR3 reads TGTGCCAGCAAGGCTAGCGGTTTCATCTACGAGCAGTACTTC.